The 10 T cell receptor beta chains presented below share a single source sample, sequenced in a study of T cell clusters in autoimmune cytopenias (dated by TCRdb to about 2019). Sequencing took place on an Illumina MiSeq. TRB rearrangements were amplified by multiplex PCR using a touch-down protocol with TRB-A and TRB-B primer pools mixed in one tube. Each entry corresponds to one CDR3 protein sequence from reads that TCRdb reprocessed, and DNA is not given. The sample table on file contains more than 9,500 distinct CDR3 sequences. The ten largest account for around 3.2% of the sample. Each sample's TRB amplification started from around 0.25 ug of peripheral blood genomic DNA, which corresponds to tens of thousands of genome equivalents. The same data also contributed to another study, on T cell repertoires in aging, cancer and after chemotherapy.

Sequences were obtained from peripheral blood. All receptors derive from a human donor in good health.

According to its frequency, this clonotype is medium-sized. The chain recombines TRBV27 with TRBJ1-4; TCRdb designates TRBD1, a call that cannot be tested without DNA. In germline, CDR1 is MNHEY, CDR2 SMNVEV (reference sequence). CDR3 size: 14 residues. CDR3 amino acids: CASSLRTRGEKLFF.

The V and J genes are TRBV5-1 and TRBJ1-6. The CDR3 sequence is 18 residues long. Germline V gene data show CDR1 as SGHRS and CDR2 as YFSETQ. CDR3 residues: CASSYALVGSSYNSPLHF.

The chain couples TRBV4-2 to TRBJ2-5; TCRdb's D call, TRBD1, is unchecked because there is no DNA. Germline V gene lookup returns CDR1 LGHNA and CDR2 YNFKEQ. The CDR3 is 15 amino acids. The CDR3 sequence: CASSQDRGDSETQYF.

This CDR3 reads CASSGLRQETQYF. The chain recombines TRBV28 with TRBJ2-5; TCRdb picks TRBD2, but there is no DNA to check that call. The germline CDR1 and CDR2 sequences are MDHEN and SYDVKM. CDR3 length equals 13 residues.

The chain carries TRBV7-2 and TRBJ2-3; TCRdb lists TRBD1, though no DNA is available to test this call. CDR3 length equals 14 residues. Germline CDR1 reads SGHTA; CDR2 reads FQGNSA. CDR3 amino acids: CASSNGGSSYEQYF.

This clonotype shows up as medium-sized (0.01 to 0.1%) by frequency. The chain couples TRBV7-3 to TRBJ2-6. The CDR3 is 16 amino acids. The germline V gene encodes CDR1 SGHTA and CDR2 FQGTGA. This CDR3 is CASSLTATSGANVLTF. Drawing the rest from reference TRBV7-3 and TRBJ2-6, the complete variable domain is GAGVSQTPSNKVTEKGKYVELRCDPISGHTALYWYRQSLGQGPEFLIYFQGTGAADDSGLPNDRFFAVRPEGSVSTLKIQRTERGDSAVYLCASSLTATSGANVLTFGAGSRLTVL.

The rearrangement links TRBV5-4 to TRBJ1-2; without DNA, the TCRdb call of TRBD1 cannot be checked. This CDR3 is built from 14 residues. Germline V lookup: CDR1 SGHNT, CDR2 YYREEE (reference sequence). The CDR3 is CASSPGQGNYGYTF.

This chain joins TRBV7-9 and TRBJ1-5; TCRdb selects TRBD1, and the lack of DNA leaves this call unchecked. The CDR3 contains 16 residues. Looked up from germline, CDR1 is SEHNR and CDR2 is FQNEAQ (reference sequence). CDR3 protein: CASSLGGHRGAEPQHF.

The rearrangement joins TRBV18 to TRBJ1-6. Germline CDR1 is KGHSH and CDR2 is LQKENI. CDR3 length equals 15 residues. CDR3 sequence reads: CASSRDLEGNSPLHF.

The chain joins TRBV6-1 to TRBJ2-2; without DNA, the TCRdb call of TRBD2 cannot be checked. From germline, CDR1 is MNHNS and CDR2 SASEGT. The CDR3 has 16 amino acids. The CDR3 loop reads CASSPSGVSPTGELFF.